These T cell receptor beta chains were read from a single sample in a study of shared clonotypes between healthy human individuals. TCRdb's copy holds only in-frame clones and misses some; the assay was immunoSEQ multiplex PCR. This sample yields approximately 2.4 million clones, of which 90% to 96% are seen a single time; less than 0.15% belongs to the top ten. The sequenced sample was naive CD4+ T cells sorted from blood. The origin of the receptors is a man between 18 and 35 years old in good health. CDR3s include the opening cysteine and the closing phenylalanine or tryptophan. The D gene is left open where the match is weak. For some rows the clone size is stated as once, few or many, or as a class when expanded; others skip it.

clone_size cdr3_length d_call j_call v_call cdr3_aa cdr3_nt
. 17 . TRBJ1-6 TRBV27 CASSLFADAYRNSPLHF TGTGCCAGCAGTTTATTCGCAGATGCATATCGTAATTCACCCCTCCACTTT
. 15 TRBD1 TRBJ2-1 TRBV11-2 CASSLRGTGYNEQFF TGTGCCAGCAGCTTAAGAGGGACAGGGTACAATGAGCAGTTCTTC
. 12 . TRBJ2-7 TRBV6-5 CASSDGIYEQYF TGTGCCAGCAGTGACGGAATCTACGAGCAGTACTTC
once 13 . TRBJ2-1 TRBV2 CASSEALAGEQFF TGTGCCAGCAGTGAAGCATTAGCAGGTGAGCAGTTCTTC
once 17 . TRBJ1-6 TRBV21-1 CASSTTQGQPDNSPLHF TGTGCCAGCAGCACCACACAGGGCCAACCTGATAATTCACCCCTCCACTTT
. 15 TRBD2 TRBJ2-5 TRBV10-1 CASSEGSGGRETQYF TGCGCCAGCAGTGAGGGGAGCGGGGGACGAGAGACCCAGTACTTC
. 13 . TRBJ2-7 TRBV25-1 CASSGYGAGEQYF TGTGCCAGCAGTGGCTACGGGGCGGGCGAGCAGTACTTC
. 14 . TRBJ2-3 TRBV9 CASSVVGKTNTQYF TGTGCCAGCAGCGTAGTAGGCAAAACCAATACGCAGTATTTT
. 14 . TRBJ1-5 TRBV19 CASITAHSNQPQHF TGTGCCAGTATCACAGCCCATAGCAATCAGCCCCAGCATTTT
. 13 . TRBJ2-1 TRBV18 CASSPPKLDEQFF TGTGCCAGCTCACCACCCAAGTTGGATGAGCAGTTCTTC
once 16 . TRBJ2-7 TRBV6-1 CASSEALGQGSWEQYF TGTGCCAGCAGTGAAGCGCTGGGGCAGGGGTCCTGGGAGCAGTACTTC
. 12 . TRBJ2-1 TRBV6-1 CASSEAPSRAFF TGTGCCAGCAGTGAAGCGCCGTCCCGGGCGTTCTTC
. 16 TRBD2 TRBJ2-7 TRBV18 CASSPPSSGGAYEQYF TGTGCCAGCTCACCACCTTCCAGCGGGGGTGCCTACGAGCAGTACTTC
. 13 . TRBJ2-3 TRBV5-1 CASSLTGTDTQYF TGCGCCAGCAGCCTAACAGGGACAGATACGCAGTATTTT
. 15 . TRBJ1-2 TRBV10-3 CAISERGRINYGYTF TGTGCCATCAGTGAAAGGGGACGGATTAACTATGGCTACACCTTC
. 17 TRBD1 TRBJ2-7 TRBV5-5 CASSLVPGQGGAYEQYF TGTGCCAGCAGCTTGGTCCCGGGACAGGGTGGGGCCTACGAGCAGTACTTC
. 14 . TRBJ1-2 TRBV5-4 CASSRDNNNYGYTF TGTGCCAGCAGCCGGGACAACAATAACTATGGCTACACCTTC
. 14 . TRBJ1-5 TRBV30 CAWTGAVSNQPQHF TGTGCCTGGACAGGGGCTGTTAGCAATCAGCCCCAGCATTTT